The entry below describes one T cell receptor beta chain. The antigen it recognizes is unknown. Base qualities are not provided; no much larger clone lies one nucleotide away. This sample is drawn from a study of blood T cell repertoires in COVID-19 (dated by TCRdb to about 2020). Study-level background: Samples from collaborators originated in the United States, Italy and Spain and spanned both the acute and convalescent phases of COVID-19. The prospective study material was composed of cDNA or gDNA derived from T cells, B-cell-depleted T cells, or PBMCs. A de-identified subject ID, COVID-19 status, age in years and sex were almost always included in the sample metadata. Where available, HLA class I and class II types were obtained from metadata supplied by the sample provider rather than from assay-based typing. Subjects who had been exposed to COVID-19, were actively infected with it, or had recovered from it provided the deeply sampled blood TCRbeta repertoires that made up the dataset. The repertoires were made available in a free public database intended to serve as a resource for research on the immune response to SARS-CoV-2. The samples were drawn from the first 160 participants of the ongoing ImmuneRACE study and from 1,254 subjects provided by 6 global collaborators. Paper-wide results and their limitations: Clinical and demographic metadata were provided uncurated, with the amount varying by source and participant.

Whole blood was collected in K2EDTA tubes by collaborating institutions according to the institutions' own protocols. For TCRbeta analysis, collaborators shipped samples as frozen whole blood, isolated PBMCs, or DNA extracted from either of those sample types. TCRbeta CDR3 regions were amplified from genomic DNA using the immunoSEQ Assay, a bias-controlled multiplex PCR. Per the authors' processing: Nucleated cell counts per sample were estimated from amplification of reference gene primers within the assay. To quantify the absolute abundance of each unique TCRbeta CDR3 rearrangement, sequence reads were collapsed and filtered. For each sample, productive Simpson clonality was calculated as the square root of Simpson's diversity index across productive rearrangements. TCRdb carries this immuneACCESS record with in-frame sequences only. Its versions omit some clonotypes, under half of them owing to an unresolved V gene in the studies checked, with the rest unexplained. V and J calls plus clone size are reproduced from that table; the DNA served to infer D and trimming. The sample table records 120,000 to 150,000 clones; roughly 86% of these occur just once. Over 0.75% of the sample lies in the top ten.

The germline V gene (reference sequence) provides CDR1 LNHDA and CDR2 SQIVND. V gives up 5 bases and J gives up 0 bases, and the segment between their germline ends measures 13 bases. Including the terminal cysteine and phenylalanine, the CDR3 comprises 15 residues. Only the CDR3 DNA stays, 45 bases, in frame from base 1. Recombination joined TRBV19 with TRBJ1-1; D gene: possibly TRBD1, on 6 matching bases. This sequence originates from a woman aged 50 to 60 with acute or convalescent COVID-19. What was sequenced was peripheral blood. The DNA is as follows: TGTGCCAGTAGTGGGGTCGGACAGTTGAACACTGAAGCTTTCTTT. This translates into CASSGVGQLNTEAFF.